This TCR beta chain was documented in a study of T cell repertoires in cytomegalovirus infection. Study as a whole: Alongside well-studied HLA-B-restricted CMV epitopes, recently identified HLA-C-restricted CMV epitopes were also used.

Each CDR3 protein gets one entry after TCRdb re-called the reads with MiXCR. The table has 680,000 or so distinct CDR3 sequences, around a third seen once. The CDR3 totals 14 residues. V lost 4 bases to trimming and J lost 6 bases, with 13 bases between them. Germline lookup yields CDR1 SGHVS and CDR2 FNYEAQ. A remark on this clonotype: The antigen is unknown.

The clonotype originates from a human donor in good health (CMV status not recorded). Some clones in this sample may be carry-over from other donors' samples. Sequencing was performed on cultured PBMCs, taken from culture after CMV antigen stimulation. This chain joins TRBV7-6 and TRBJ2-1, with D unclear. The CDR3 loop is CASSSLRVSNEQFF. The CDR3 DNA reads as TGTGCCAGCAGCTCTCTTCGGGTCTCCAATGAGCAGTTCTTC.